The T cell receptor beta chain described here comes from a study of shared clonotypes between healthy human individuals. In its sample, this clone was seen once. Its antigen remains unknown. Overall study results and limits: The study found roughly 5% of naive CD4 clonotypes shared across a few donors. Though the depth was large, rarefaction showed that sorted-subset sequencing was incomplete.

In germline, CDR1 is SGHAT, CDR2 FQNNGV. This CDR3 has 14 amino acids. Trimming removed 5 bases at V and 9 bases at J, with 14 bases between. Profiling relied on immunoSEQ multiplex PCR, and the TCRdb table lists in-frame clones only, not all of them. The table includes about 2.3 million clones, 92% detected once. J is TRBJ2-6 and V is TRBV11-2; TRBD2 is a possible D gene (6 bases). The source of this sequence is a man between 18 and 29 years old in good health. Some clones in this sample may be carry-over from other donors' samples. Sequenced material: naive CD4+ T cells from PBMCs. This sample's subset: CD45RA+ positively selected. In nucleotides, the CDR3 is TGTGCCAGCAGCGCTCCGGGACTCCTCAACGTCCTGACTTTC. This codes for CASSAPGLLNVLTF.